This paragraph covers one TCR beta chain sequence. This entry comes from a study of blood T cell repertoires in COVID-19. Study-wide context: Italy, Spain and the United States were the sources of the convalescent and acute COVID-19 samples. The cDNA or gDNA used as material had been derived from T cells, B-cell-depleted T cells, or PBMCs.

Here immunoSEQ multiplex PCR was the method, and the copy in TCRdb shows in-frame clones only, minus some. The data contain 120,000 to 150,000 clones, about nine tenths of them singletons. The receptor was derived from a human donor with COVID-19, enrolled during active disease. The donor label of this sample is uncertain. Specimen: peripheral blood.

This CDR3 reads CASSIGVRTANTEAFF. The CDR3 DNA reads TGTGCCAGTAGTATCGGGGTCCGGACAGCTAACACTGAAGCTTTCTTT. V and J are TRBV19 and TRBJ1-1; TRBD1 might be the D (6 bases). Trimming cost V 3 bases and J 2 bases, with 16 bases left between them. Germline V gene lookup returns CDR1 LNHDA and CDR2 SQIVND (reference sequence). The CDR3 is 16 amino acids.